These T cell receptor beta chains were read from a single sample in a study of cytotoxic CD8 clonotypes in ibrutinib-treated CLL. Here immunoSEQ multiplex PCR was the method, and the copy in TCRdb shows in-frame clones only, minus some. The sample records roughly 250,000 clones, 60% to 75% being singletons. This specimen was PBMCs, taken after 24 months of ibrutinib treatment. These receptors were obtained from a human donor with chronic lymphocytic leukemia. CDR3s include the opening cysteine and the closing phenylalanine or tryptophan. Each record gives: V gene, J gene, D gene, clone size, CDR3 DNA, CDR3 protein. The D gene is left open where the match is weak. Clone sizes are given selectively: once, few, many, or a class where the clone is expanded.

TRBV6-1	TRBJ2-7	TRBD2	-	TGTGCCAGCAGTGTCGGAGCGGGGGGCCCGAAAAAAACCTACGAGCAGTACTTC	CASSVGAGGPKKTYEQYF
TRBV7-2	TRBJ2-7	TRBD2	-	TGTGCCAGCAGCTTCCTCAGGAGCGGGAGTTACTCCTACGAGCAGTACTTC	CASSFLRSGSYSYEQYF
TRBV6-1	TRBJ2-7	TRBD1	-	TGTGCCAGCAGAGGGGACAGCTTGTACGAGCAGTACTTC	CASRGDSLYEQYF
TRBV30	TRBJ2-3	-	-	TGTGCCTGGAGTCCCGGTAGCGGCAGCACAGATACGCAGTATTTT	CAWSPGSGSTDTQYF
TRBV13	TRBJ1-2	-	few	TGTGCCAGCAGCTTAGAGAAGGGATCCACCTTC	CASSLEKGSTF
TRBV27	TRBJ2-2	TRBD2	-	TGTGCCAGCTGTCTTGGACTAGCGGGCTGTACCGGGGAGCTGTTTTTT	CASCLGLAGCTGELFF
TRBV27	TRBJ2-3	-	few	TGTGCCAGTGGAGTTGGGGGTACGCAGTATTTT	CASGVGGTQYF
TRBV19	TRBJ2-7	-	few	TGTGCCGGAATCCGGGACTGTACCTACGAGCAGTACTTC	CAGIRDCTYEQYF
TRBV11-1	TRBJ1-1	TRBD1	few	TGTGCCAGCAGTCTCGGCGGGACAGCAAACACTGAAGCTTTCTTT	CASSLGGTANTEAFF
TRBV2	TRBJ2-7	TRBD2	few	TGTGCCAGCAGTACGCGGGAGGGCAACGAGCAGTACTTC	CASSTREGNEQYF
TRBV30	TRBJ1-3	-	-	TGTGCCTGGAAGGTAACGGGGGCTGGAAACACCATATATTTT	CAWKVTGAGNTIYF
TRBV6-6	TRBJ2-7	-	-	TGTGCCAGCAGTTATGACCGTTCGGGAATGTCCTACGAGCAGTACTTC	CASSYDRSGMSYEQYF
TRBV7-8	TRBJ2-7	-	few	TGTGCCAGCAGCTTGTTCTTAGGGGGAGGGGAGCAGTACTTC	CASSLFLGGGEQYF
TRBV5-1	TRBJ2-3	-	-	TGCGCCAGCAGCTTTTCAGGGACTTCAGATACGCAGTATTTT	CASSFSGTSDTQYF
TRBV28	TRBJ1-2	-	few	TGTGCCAGCAGTTTATTTGGCTACACCTTC	CASSLFGYTF
TRBV30	TRBJ2-7	-	-	TGTGCCTGGAATTCGAACGTTTCCTACGAGCAGTACTTC	CAWNSNVSYEQYF
TRBV5-4	TRBJ2-7	TRBD2	-	TGTGCCAGCGGGGAGGGTACCGGGTCCTACGAGCAGTACTTC	CASGEGTGSYEQYF
TRBV11-2	TRBJ2-3	TRBD1	once	TGTGCCAGCTCAAGGACAGGGGAAGGACTAGTGGATACAGATACGCAGTATTTT	CASSRTGEGLVDTDTQYF
TRBV11-2	TRBJ1-1	-	-	TGTGCCAGCTCCCTGGCCAGGTCGAACACTGAAGCTTTCTTT	CASSLARSNTEAFF
TRBV5-4	TRBJ2-7	-	-	TGTGCCAGCAGCCCCGAAGGGGTTAGCTCCTACGAGCAGTACTTC	CASSPEGVSSYEQYF
TRBV9	TRBJ1-3	-	-	TGTGCCAGCAGCGGATTGGGGGGTCCTGGAAACACCATATATTTT	CASSGLGGPGNTIYF
TRBV4-1	TRBJ1-5	-	-	TGCGCCAGCAGCCAAGATGGGAGGGGGGATCAGCCCCAGCATTTT	CASSQDGRGDQPQHF
TRBV5-6	TRBJ2-7	-	-	TGTGCCAGCAGCTTTGTAAGGGCCGCGAGCTCCTACGAGCAGTACTTC	CASSFVRAASSYEQYF
TRBV30	TRBJ1-5	TRBD1	-	TGTGCCTGGAGGGACAGGTACAGCAATCAGCCCCAGCATTTT	CAWRDRYSNQPQHF
TRBV15	TRBJ2-2	TRBD2	-	TGTGCCACAGGACTAGCGTTAAACACCGGGGAGCTGTTTTTT	CATGLALNTGELFF
TRBV29-1	TRBJ2-5	TRBD1	-	TGCAGCGTTTTTACTCCGGGACAGGGGTGGGAGACCCAGTACTTC	CSVFTPGQGWETQYF
TRBV6-1	TRBJ1-2	-	few	TGTGCCAGCGTCATAGATGGATTAGGTGGCTACACCTTC	CASVIDGLGGYTF
TRBV10-3	TRBJ2-2	-	few	TGTGCCTCCATGAGTGGTGGAAGGGAGCTGTTTTTT	CASMSGGRELFF
TRBV6-5	TRBJ1-1	-	-	TGTGCCAGCAGTTACTCCTTGAACACTGAAGCTTTCTTT	CASSYSLNTEAFF
TRBV6-5	TRBJ2-1	-	-	TGTGCCAGCGGGGCACGCCGGAGCTCCTACAATGAGCAGTTCTTC	CASGARRSSYNEQFF
TRBV6-5	TRBJ2-7	-	-	TGTGCCAGCAGTTATACAGGGCCCAATCTCTCCTACGAGCAGTACTTC	CASSYTGPNLSYEQYF
TRBV7-9	TRBJ2-7	-	-	TGTGCCAGCAGCTTAGGGTGGCGGGACCTAGTCTCCGACGAGCAGTACTTC	CASSLGWRDLVSDEQYF
TRBV30	TRBJ1-2	-	-	TGTGCCTGGAGTGCGGGTTTACAGGCCTATGGCTACACCTTC	CAWSAGLQAYGYTF
TRBV7-3	TRBJ2-1	-	few	TGTGCCAGCACGAAAGGAGCGGGTGAGCAGTTCTTC	CASTKGAGEQFF
TRBV28	TRBJ2-1	-	-	TGTGCCAGCAGTTTCGAAGGAACGCAGTTCTTC	CASSFEGTQFF
TRBV19	TRBJ1-5	-	-	TGTGCCAGTAGGACAGCGCAGGGTCAGCCCCAGCATTTT	CASRTAQGQPQHF
TRBV5-1	TRBJ2-2	-	-	TGCGCCAGCAGCCTCCTATTCGGCGGTCTGGTGTCCGGGGAGCTGTTTTTT	CASSLLFGGLVSGELFF
TRBV5-4	TRBJ2-5	TRBD1	-	TGTGCCAGCAGCCCGTCCGGGACAGTAAAAGAGACCCAGTACTTC	CASSPSGTVKETQYF
TRBV28	TRBJ1-4	-	-	TGTGCCAGCAGTTTCCCCAGGAGAAATGAAAAACTGTTTTTT	CASSFPRRNEKLFF
TRBV2	TRBJ2-7	TRBD2	few	TGTGCCGTTCGGACTAGAGGGGCCCATTACGAGCAGTACTTC	CAVRTRGAHYEQYF
TRBV15	TRBJ2-5	TRBD2	-	TGTGCCACCAGCAGAGTTCCTTCGGCTAGCGGACAAGAGACCCAGTACTTC	CATSRVPSASGQETQYF
TRBV7-9	TRBJ2-7	TRBD1	-	TGTGCCAGCAGCCCATCCGGACAGGATTACGAGCAGTACTTC	CASSPSGQDYEQYF
TRBV7-9	TRBJ1-1	-	-	TGTGCCAGCAGCTTAGTTGTGGCCCGCGACACTGAAGCTTTCTTT	CASSLVVARDTEAFF
TRBV5-1	TRBJ2-7	TRBD2	-	TGCGCCCCTCTTAAAGAGGGCGGGAGAGAGGTTCTGTACTTC	CAPLKEGGREVLYF
TRBV29-1	TRBJ1-2	-	-	TGCAGCGTTGAAGGCCAGTCTGCCTATGGCTACACCTTC	CSVEGQSAYGYTF